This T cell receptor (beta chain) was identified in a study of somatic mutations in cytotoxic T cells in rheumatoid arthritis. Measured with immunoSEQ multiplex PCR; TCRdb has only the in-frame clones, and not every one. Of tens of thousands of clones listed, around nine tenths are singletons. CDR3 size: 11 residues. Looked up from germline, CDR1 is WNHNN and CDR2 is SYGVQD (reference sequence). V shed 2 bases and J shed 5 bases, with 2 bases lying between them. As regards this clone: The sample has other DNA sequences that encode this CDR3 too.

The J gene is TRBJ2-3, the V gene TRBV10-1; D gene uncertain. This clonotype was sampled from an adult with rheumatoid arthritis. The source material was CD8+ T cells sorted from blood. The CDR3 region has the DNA TGCGCCAGCAGTGAGGGAGATACGCAGTATTTT. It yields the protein CASSEGDTQYF.